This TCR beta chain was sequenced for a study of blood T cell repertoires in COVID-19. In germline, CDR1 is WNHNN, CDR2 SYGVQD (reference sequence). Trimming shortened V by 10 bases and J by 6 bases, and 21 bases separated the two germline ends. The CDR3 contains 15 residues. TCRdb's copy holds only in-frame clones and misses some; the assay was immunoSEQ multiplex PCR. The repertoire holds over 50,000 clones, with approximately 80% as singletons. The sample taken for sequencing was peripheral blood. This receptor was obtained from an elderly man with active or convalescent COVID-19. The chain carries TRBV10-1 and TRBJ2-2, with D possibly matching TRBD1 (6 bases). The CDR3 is CATSVKGVSAGELFF. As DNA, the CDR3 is TGCGCCACCTCGGTTAAGGGGGTATCGGCCGGGGAGCTGTTTTTT.